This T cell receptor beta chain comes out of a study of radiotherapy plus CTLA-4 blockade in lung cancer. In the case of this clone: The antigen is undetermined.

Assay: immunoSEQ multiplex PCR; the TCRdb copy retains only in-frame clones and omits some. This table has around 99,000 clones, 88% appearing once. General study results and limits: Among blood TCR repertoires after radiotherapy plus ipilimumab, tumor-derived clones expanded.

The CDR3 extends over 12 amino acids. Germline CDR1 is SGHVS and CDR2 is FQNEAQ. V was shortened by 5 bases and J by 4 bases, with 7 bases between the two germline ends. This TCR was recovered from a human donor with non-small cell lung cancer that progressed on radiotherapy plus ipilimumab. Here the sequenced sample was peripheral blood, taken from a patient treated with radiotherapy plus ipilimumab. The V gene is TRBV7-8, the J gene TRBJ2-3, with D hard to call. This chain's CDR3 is CASSPQPDTQYF. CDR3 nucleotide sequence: TGTGCCAGCAGCCCACAGCCAGATACGCAGTATTTT.